These 3 T cell receptor beta chains share one sample of origin, sequenced in a study of CD8+CD57+ T cells in acquired aplastic anemia. Genomic DNA served as template for TCR beta VDJ and CDR3 profiling. One entry per CDR3 protein, called by TCRdb with MiXCR from the reads. This table has roughly 420,000 distinct CDR3 sequences, just under 70% appearing once. Sequencing was performed on sorted CD4+, CD8+, or CD8+CD57+ T cells (not recorded which) from PBMCs. The origin of the receptors is a human donor in good health, serving as a control.

This clonotype has at least ten counts. The rearrangement uses TRBV2 and TRBJ1-2; no clear D. Trimming took off 1 base at V and 5 bases at J, with 5 bases between the two ends. The CDR3 covers 12 residues. The germline CDR1 and CDR2 sequences are SNHLY and FYNNEI. The CDR3 nucleotides read TGTGCCAGCAGTGAAGGGTTTTATGGCTACACCTTC. Its protein product is CASSEGFYGYTF. The full variable domain, with the rest looked up from reference TRBV2 and TRBJ1-2, is EPEVTQTPSHQVTQMGQEVILRCVPISNHLYFYWYRQILGQKVEFLVSFYNNEISEKSEIFDDQFSVERPDGSNFTLKIRSTKLEDSAMYFCASSEGFYGYTFGSGTRLTVV.

This clonotype showed up many times. V and J are TRBV5-8 and TRBJ2-7; TRBD1 aligns across 7 bases. Germline V gene data show CDR1 as SGHTS and CDR2 as YDEGEE. The CDR3 contains 15 residues. V lost 3 bases to trimming and J lost 0 bases; unmatched junction nucleotides: 6. The CDR3 bases are TGTGCCAGCAGCTCGGACAGGAAATTCTCCTACGAGCAGTACTTC. Translating gives CASSSDRKFSYEQYF.

As for this clonotype: One end of the junction varies from germline; a read error may be responsible. The rearrangement uses TRBV7-2 and TRBJ2-3; TRBD1 is a possible D gene (6 bases). CDR1 and CDR2 from the germline V gene are SGHTA and FQGNSA. CDR3 size: 14 residues. The CDR3 DNA reads as TGTGCCAGCAGCTTCGACAGGTGGAGTAATTCACCCCTCTTT. It is translated as CASSFDRWSNSPLF.